These T cell receptor beta chains were read from a single sample in a study of T cells in Graves' hyperthyroidism and ophthalmopathy. Each CDR3 protein gets one entry after TCRdb re-called the multiplex PCR reads with MiXCR. The table shows about 200,000 distinct CDR3 sequences, with about a sixth occurring only once. Material: blood. The source of these receptors is a woman in her forties or fifties with Graves' hyperthyroidism. CDR3s include the opening cysteine and the closing phenylalanine or tryptophan. D genes are given only for firm matches. Clone size is not always given. Where it is, it says once, few, many or a class for expanded clones.

>many|TRBJ2-7|TRBD1|TRBV11-3
CASSLRRTGYDYEQYF
TGTGCCAGCAGCTTAAGGCGGACAGGGTACGATTACGAGCAGTACTTC
>many|TRBJ2-3|.|TRBV7-8
CASSLVTAERTDTQYF
TGTGCCAGCAGCTTAGTAACAGCGGAGCGCACAGATACGCAGTATTTT
>many|TRBJ2-5|TRBD2|TRBV4-2
CASSPSGSLETQYF
TGTGCCAGCAGCCCTAGCGGGAGTTTGGAGACCCAGTACTTC
>.|TRBJ2-7|TRBD2|TRBV3-1
CASSPGGFSYEQYF
TGTGCCAGCAGCCCGGGGGGGTTTTCCTACGAGCAGTACTTC
>.|TRBJ1-2|.|TRBV6-1
CASSPGRKLYGYTF
TGTGCCAGCAGTCCCGGACGGAAACTCTATGGCTACACCTTC
>many|TRBJ2-5|.|TRBV6-1
CASRIRLLGETQYF
TGTGCCAGCAGAATCAGACTGTTGGGAGAGACCCAGTACTTC
>few|TRBJ1-1|.|TRBV30
CAWSVRGGLGNTEAFF
TGTGCCTGGAGTGTACGGGGGGGTCTGGGGAACACTGAAGCTTTCTTT
>few|TRBJ2-3|TRBD2|TRBV7-2
CASSETSGSGTDTQYF
TGTGCCAGCAGCGAAACTAGCGGGAGTGGCACAGATACGCAGTATTTT
>many|TRBJ2-7|.|TRBV4-1
CASSQDFGGQYF
TGCGCCAGCAGCCAAGATTTCGGTGGGCAGTACTTC
>.|TRBJ1-4|TRBD1|TRBV6-1
CASRDRQGLNEKLFF
TGTGCCAGCAGAGACAGACAGGGCCTTAATGAAAAACTGTTTTTT
>.|TRBJ1-2|.|TRBV28
CASSLMTDGYTF
TGTGCCAGCAGTTTAATGACAGATGGCTACACCTTC
>few|TRBJ2-2|.|TRBV3-1
CASSLQRGTGELFF
TGTGCCAGCAGCCTCCAGCGCGGCACCGGGGAGCTGTTTTTT
>few|TRBJ1-2|TRBD1|TRBV25-1
CASSPREAGGTLGYTF
TGTGCCAGCAGTCCGCGGGAGGCAGGGGGTACCTTGGGCTACACCTTC
>.|TRBJ1-2|.|TRBV6-5
CASSFERGVGYTF
TGTGCCAGCAGTTTCGAAAGGGGAGTTGGCTACACCTTC
>many|TRBJ1-5|.|TRBV18
CASSPPGQRGNQPQHF
TGTGCCAGCTCACCACCGGGACAAAGAGGCAATCAGCCCCAGCATTTT
>.|TRBJ1-2|TRBD1|TRBV2
CASSVKGQGAGYGYTF
TGTGCCAGCAGTGTGAAGGGACAGGGGGCTGGTTATGGCTACACCTTC
>many|TRBJ2-3|TRBD1|TRBV5-5
CASRDVDRDYTDTQYF
TGTGCCAGCAGGGATGTGGACAGGGATTACACAGATACGCAGTATTTT
>many|TRBJ2-1|.|TRBV7-9
CASSLKAGVTNNEQFF
TGTGCCAGCAGCTTAAAAGCGGGCGTCACCAACAATGAGCAGTTCTTC
>many|TRBJ2-2|TRBD2|TRBV5-4
CASRFGTSSTGELFF
TGTGCCAGCAGGTTCGGGACTAGCTCCACCGGGGAGCTGTTTTTT
>many|TRBJ2-1|.|TRBV10-3
CAISVGGSSYNEQFF
TGTGCCATCAGTGTAGGGGGAAGCTCCTACAATGAGCAGTTCTTC
>few|TRBJ2-1|.|TRBV6-1
CASSGSGLRNEQFF
TGTGCCAGCAGTGGTTCCGGACTACGTAATGAGCAGTTCTTC
>few|TRBJ2-7|.|TRBV19
CASSVQENYEQYF
TGTGCCAGTAGTGTACAGGAGAACTACGAGCAGTACTTC
>many|TRBJ1-5|.|TRBV6-1
CASWGGSFNQPQHF
TGTGCCAGTTGGGGGGGGTCGTTCAATCAGCCCCAGCATTTT
>many|TRBJ1-5|.|TRBV7-2
CASSRQSFNQPQHF
TGTGCCAGCAGCCGACAGTCTTTCAATCAGCCCCAGCATTTT
>many|TRBJ2-5|TRBD1|TRBV29-1
CSVTGPGRQETQYF
TGCAGTGTGACAGGGCCGGGTAGACAAGAGACCCAGTACTTC
>.|TRBJ1-6|.|TRBV7-2
CASSLDVRGNSPLHF
TGTGCCAGCAGCTTAGACGTCAGGGGCAATTCACCCCTCCACTTT
>many|TRBJ2-7|.|TRBV20-1
CSTTYSYERYF
TGCAGTACAACCTACTCCTACGAGCGGTACTTC
>many|TRBJ1-1|.|TRBV28
CASSPFSSGTNVEAFF
TGTGCCAGCAGCCCCTTTTCTTCAGGGACAAACGTTGAAGCTTTCTTT
>few|TRBJ1-3|.|TRBV13
CASSSWDYSGNTIYF
TGTGCCAGCAGCTCCTGGGACTACTCGGGAAACACCATATATTTT